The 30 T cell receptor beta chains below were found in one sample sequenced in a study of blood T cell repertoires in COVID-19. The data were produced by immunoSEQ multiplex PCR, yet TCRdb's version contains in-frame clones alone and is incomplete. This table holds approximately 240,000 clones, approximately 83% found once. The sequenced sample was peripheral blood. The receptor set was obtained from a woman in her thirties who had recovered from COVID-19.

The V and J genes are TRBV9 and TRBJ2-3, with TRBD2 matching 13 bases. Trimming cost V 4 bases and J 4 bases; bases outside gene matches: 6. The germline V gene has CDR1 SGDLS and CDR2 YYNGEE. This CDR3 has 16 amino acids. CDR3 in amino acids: CASSTTGLAGADTQYF. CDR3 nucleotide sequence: TGTGCCAGCAGCACTACCGGACTAGCGGGGGCAGATACGCAGTATTTT.

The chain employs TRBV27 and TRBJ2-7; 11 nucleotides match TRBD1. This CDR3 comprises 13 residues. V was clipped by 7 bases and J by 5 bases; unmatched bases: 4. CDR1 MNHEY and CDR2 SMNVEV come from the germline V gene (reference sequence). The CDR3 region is CASKRTGGNEQYF. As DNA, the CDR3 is TGTGCCAGCAAGCGGACAGGGGGCAACGAGCAGTACTTC.

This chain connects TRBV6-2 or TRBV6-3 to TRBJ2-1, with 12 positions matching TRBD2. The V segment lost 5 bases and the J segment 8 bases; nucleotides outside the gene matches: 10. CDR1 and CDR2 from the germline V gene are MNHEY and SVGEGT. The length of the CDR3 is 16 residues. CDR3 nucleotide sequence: TGTGCCAGCAGTCTAGCGGGGGGGCCACAGGAGGATGAGCAGTTCTTC. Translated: CASSLAGGPQEDEQFF.

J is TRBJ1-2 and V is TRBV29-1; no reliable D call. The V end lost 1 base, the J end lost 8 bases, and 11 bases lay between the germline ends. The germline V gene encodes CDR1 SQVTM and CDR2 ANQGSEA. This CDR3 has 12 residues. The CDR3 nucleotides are TGCAGCGTTGAAGGTTTGGGCGAGGGCTACACCTTC. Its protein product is CSVEGLGEGYTF. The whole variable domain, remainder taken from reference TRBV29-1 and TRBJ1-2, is SAVISQKPSRDICQRGTSLTIQCQVDSQVTMMFWYRQQPGQSLTLIATANQGSEATYESGFVIDKFPISRPNLTFSTLTVSNMSPEDSSIYLCSVEGLGEGYTFGSGTRLTVV.

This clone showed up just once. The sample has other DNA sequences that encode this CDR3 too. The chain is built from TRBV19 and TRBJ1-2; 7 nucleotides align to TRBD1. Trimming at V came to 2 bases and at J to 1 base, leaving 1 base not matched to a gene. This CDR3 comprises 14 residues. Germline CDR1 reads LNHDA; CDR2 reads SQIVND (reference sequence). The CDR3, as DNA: TGTGCCAGTAGTATATCAGGGGGTAACTATGGCTACACCTTC. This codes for CASSISGGNYGYTF.

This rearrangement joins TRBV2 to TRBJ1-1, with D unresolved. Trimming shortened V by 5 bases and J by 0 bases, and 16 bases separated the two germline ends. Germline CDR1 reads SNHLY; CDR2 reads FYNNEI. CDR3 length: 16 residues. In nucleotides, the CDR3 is TGTGCCAGCAGTATAGAACAGTTAGAGCTGAACACTGAAGCTTTCTTT. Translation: CASSIEQLELNTEAFF.

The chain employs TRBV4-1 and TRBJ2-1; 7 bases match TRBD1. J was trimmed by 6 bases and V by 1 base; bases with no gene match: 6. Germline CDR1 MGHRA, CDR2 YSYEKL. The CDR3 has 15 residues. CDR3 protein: CASSQATGAGNEQFF. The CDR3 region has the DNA TGCGCCAGCAGCCAAGCTACAGGGGCGGGCAATGAGCAGTTCTTC.

In DNA form, the CDR3 reads TGTGCCAGCAGTGAAGGAGGGGGCGATTATGGCTACACCTTC. It translates to CASSEGGGDYGYTF. The chain is built from TRBV2 and TRBJ1-2; 7 nucleotides align to TRBD1. The CDR3 consists of 14 residues. Germline CDR1 reads SNHLY; CDR2 reads FYNNEI. Losses at the gene ends were 1 base for V and 5 bases for J; bases not matched to a gene: 4.

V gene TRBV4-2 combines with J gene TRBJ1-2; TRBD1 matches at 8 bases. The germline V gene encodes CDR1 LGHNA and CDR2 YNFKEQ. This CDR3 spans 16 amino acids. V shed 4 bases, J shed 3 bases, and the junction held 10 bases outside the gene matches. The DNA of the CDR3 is TGTGCCAGCAGCCGAGAATGGACAGGGAACTACTATGGCTACACCTTC. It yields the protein CASSREWTGNYYGYTF.

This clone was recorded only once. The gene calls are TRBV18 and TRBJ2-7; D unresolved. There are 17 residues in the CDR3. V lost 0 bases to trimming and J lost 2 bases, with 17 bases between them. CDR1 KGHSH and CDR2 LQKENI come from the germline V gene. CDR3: CASSPPLSAGRTYEQYF. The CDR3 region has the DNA TGTGCCAGCTCACCACCGTTGTCAGCAGGCCGAACCTACGAGCAGTACTTC.

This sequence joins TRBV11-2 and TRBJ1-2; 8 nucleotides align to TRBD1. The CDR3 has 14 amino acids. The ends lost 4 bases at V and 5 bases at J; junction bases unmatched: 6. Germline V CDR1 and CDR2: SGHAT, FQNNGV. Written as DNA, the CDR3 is TGTGCCAGCAGCTACTTCGGACAGGGATATGGCTACACCTTC. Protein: CASSYFGQGYGYTF. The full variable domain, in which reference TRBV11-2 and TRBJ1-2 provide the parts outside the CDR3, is EAGVAQSPRYKIIEKRQSVAFWCNPISGHATLYWYQQILGQGPKLLIQFQNNGVVDDSQLPKDRFSAERLKGVDSTLKIQPAKLEDSAVYLCASSYFGQGYGYTFGSGTRLTVV.

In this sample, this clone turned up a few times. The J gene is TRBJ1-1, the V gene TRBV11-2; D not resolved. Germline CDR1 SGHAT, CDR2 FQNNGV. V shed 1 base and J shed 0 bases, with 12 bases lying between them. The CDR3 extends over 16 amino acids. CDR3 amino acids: CASSLAGGAMNTEAFF. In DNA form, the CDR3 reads TGTGCCAGCAGCTTAGCTGGAGGCGCTATGAACACTGAAGCTTTCTTT.

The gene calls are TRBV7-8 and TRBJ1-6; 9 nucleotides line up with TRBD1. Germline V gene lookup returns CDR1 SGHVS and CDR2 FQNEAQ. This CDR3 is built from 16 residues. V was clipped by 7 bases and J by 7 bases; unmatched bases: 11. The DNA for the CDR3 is TGTGCCAGCACCACTTTAGGACAGGGGCAGAATTCACCCCTCCACTTT. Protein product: CASTTLGQGQNSPLHF.

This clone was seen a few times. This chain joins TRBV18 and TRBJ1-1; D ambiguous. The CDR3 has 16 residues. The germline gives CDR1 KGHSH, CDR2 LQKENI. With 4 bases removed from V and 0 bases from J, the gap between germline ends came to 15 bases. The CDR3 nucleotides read TGTGCCAGCTCACTCGCCGGCACGACTCTGAACACTGAAGCTTTCTTT. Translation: CASSLAGTTLNTEAFF.

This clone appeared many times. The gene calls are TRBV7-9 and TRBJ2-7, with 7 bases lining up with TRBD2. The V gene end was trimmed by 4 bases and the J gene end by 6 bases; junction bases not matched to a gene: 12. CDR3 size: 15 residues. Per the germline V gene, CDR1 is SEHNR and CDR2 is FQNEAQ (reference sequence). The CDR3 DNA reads TGTGCCAGCAGCTCCCGGACTAGTCATTTACGCGAGCAGTACTTC. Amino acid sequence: CASSSRTSHLREQYF.

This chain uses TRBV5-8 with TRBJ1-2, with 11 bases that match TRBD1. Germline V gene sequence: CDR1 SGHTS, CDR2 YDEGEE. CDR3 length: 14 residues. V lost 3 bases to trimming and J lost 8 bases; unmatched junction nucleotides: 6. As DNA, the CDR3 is TGTGCCAGCAGCTCCGGACAGGGGGCGTGGGGCTACACCTTC. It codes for CASSSGQGAWGYTF.

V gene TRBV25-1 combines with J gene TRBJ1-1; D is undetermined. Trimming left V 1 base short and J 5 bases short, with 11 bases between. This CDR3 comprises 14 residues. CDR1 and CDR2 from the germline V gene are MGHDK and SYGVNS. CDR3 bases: TGTGCCAGCAGTGAATGGGCCGAGCGGACTGAAGCTTTCTTT. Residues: CASSEWAERTEAFF.

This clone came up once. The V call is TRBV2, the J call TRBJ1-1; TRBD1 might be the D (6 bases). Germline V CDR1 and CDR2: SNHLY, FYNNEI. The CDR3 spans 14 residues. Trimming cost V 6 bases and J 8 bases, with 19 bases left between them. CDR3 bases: TGTGCCAGCAGCGACCACAGGGTTATAGAGGAAGCTTTCTTT. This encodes CASSDHRVIEEAFF.

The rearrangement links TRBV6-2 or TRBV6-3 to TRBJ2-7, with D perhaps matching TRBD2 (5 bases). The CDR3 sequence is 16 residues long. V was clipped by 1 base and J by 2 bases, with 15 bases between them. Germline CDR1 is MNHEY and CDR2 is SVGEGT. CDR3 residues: CASSYFPEATAYEQYF. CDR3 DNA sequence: TGTGCCAGCAGTTACTTCCCGGAGGCAACAGCCTACGAGCAGTACTTC.

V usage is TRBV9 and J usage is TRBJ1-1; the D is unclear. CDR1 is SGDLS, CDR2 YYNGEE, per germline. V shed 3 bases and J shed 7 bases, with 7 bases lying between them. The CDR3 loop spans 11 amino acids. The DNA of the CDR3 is TGTGCCAGCAGCGCGGGTGTTGAAGCTTTCTTT. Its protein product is CASSAGVEAFF.

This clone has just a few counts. The CDR3 nucleotides read TGTGCCAGCAGACCAGGGGGTGAAAAACTGTTTTTT. Translated, it gives CASRPGGEKLFF. V is TRBV2 and J is TRBJ1-4, with 7 bases fitting TRBD1. The CDR3 sequence is 12 residues long. V shed 6 bases and J 7 bases; nucleotides not matched to a gene: 2. Germline values: CDR1 SNHLY, CDR2 FYNNEI.

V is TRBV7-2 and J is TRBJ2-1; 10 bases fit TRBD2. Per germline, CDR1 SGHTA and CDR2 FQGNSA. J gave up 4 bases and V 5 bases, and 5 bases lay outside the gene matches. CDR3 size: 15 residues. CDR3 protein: CASSPERGGYNEQFF. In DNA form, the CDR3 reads TGTGCCAGCAGCCCCGAGCGGGGGGGGTACAATGAGCAGTTCTTC. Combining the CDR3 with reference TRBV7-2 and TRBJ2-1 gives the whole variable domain GAGVSQSPSNKVTEKGKDVELRCDPISGHTALYWYRQSLGQGLEFLIYFQGNSAPDKSGLPSDRFSAERTGGSVSTLTIQRTQQEDSAVYLCASSPERGGYNEQFFGPGTRLTVL.

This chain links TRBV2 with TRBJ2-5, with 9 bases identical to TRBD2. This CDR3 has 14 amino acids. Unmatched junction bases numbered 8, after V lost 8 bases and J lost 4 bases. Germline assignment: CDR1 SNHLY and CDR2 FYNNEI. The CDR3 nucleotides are TGTGCCAGCTGGGGCGGGGGGGCCGTAGAGACCCAGTACTTC. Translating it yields CASWGGGAVETQYF.

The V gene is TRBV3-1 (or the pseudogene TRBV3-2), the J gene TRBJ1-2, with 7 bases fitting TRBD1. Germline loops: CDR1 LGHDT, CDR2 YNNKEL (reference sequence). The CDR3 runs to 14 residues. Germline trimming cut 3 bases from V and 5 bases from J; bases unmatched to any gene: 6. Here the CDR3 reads CASSHRDSDYGYTF. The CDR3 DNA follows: TGTGCCAGCAGCCATAGGGACAGTGATTATGGCTACACCTTC.

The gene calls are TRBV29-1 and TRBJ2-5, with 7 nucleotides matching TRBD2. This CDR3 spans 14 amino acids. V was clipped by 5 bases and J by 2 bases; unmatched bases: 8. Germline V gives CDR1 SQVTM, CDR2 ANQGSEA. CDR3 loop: CSVKGGSKQETQYF. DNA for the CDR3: TGCAGCGTTAAAGGCGGGAGCAAACAAGAGACCCAGTACTTC.

CDR3 residues: CASSDFPQTQYF. In DNA, the CDR3 is TGTGCCAGCAGTGATTTTCCTCAGACCCAGTACTTC. The rearrangement links TRBV6-1 to TRBJ2-5; D gene uncertain. V lost 3 bases, J lost 6 bases, and 8 bases lay in between. The germline V gene has CDR1 MNHNS and CDR2 SASEGT. The CDR3 has 12 residues.

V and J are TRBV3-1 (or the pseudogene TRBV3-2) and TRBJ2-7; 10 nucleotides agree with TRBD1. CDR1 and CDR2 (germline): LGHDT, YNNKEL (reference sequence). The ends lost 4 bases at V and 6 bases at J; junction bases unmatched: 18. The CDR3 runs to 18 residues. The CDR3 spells CASSRLSTGQGLISEQYF. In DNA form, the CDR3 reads TGTGCCAGCAGCCGGCTAAGCACGGGACAGGGGTTGATTAGCGAGCAGTACTTC.

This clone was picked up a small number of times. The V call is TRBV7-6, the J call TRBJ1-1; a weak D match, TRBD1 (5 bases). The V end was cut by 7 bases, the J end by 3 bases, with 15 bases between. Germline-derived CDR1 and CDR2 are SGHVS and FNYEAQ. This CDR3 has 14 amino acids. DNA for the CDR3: TGTGCCAGCACCGTACAGGAGATTCACACTGAAGCTTTCTTT. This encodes CASTVQEIHTEAFF.

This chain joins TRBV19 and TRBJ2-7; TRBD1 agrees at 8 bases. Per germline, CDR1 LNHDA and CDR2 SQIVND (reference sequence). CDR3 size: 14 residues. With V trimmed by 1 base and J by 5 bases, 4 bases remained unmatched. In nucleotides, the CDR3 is TGTGCCAGTAGTATAGTGCAGGGGGCGGACGAGCAGTACTTC. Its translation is CASSIVQGADEQYF.

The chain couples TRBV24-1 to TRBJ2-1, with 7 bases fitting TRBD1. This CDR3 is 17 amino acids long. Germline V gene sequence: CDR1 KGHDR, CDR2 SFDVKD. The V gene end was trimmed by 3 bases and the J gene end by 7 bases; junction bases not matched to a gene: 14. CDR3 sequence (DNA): TGTGCCACCAGTGATGGGACAGCCGCCAACGTGGGTAATGAGCAGTTCTTC. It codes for CATSDGTAANVGNEQFF.